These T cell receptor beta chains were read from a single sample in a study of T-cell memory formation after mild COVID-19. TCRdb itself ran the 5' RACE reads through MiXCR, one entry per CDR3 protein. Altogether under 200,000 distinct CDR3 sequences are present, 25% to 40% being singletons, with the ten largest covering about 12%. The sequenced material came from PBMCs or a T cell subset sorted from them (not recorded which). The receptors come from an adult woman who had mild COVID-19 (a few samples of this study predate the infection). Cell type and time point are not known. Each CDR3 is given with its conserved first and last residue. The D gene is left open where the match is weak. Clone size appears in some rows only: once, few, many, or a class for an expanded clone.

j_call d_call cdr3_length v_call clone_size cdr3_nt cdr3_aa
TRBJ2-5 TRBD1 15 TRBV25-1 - TGTGCCAGCAGTGCCGGGACAGGGGGCCAAGAGACCCAGTACTTC CASSAGTGGQETQYF
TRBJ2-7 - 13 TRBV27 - TGTGCCAGCATGCCGGGAAACTCCTACGAGCAGTACTTC CASMPGNSYEQYF
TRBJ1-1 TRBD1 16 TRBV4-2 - TGTGCCAGCAGCCGCCAGGGACAGGGGAAGAACACTGAAGCTTTCTTT CASSRQGQGKNTEAFF
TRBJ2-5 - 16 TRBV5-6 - TGTGCCAGCAGCAGTAGAGGGGCGAGACTTCAAGAGACCCAGTACTTC CASSSRGARLQETQYF
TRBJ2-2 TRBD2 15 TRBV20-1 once TGCAGTGCTTTGACTAGCGGGAGGTTCACCGGGGAGCTGTTTTTT CSALTSGRFTGELFF
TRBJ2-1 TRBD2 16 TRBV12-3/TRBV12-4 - TGTGCCAGCAGTCACAGGACTAGCGGGATAAGGAATGAGCAGTTCTTC CASSHRTSGIRNEQFF
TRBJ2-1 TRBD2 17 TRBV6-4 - TGTGCCAGCAGTGACTCGGGGAGCGGGGGGGGCTACAATGAGCAGTTCTTC CASSDSGSGGGYNEQFF
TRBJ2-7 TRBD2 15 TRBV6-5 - TGTGCCAGCAGTTTTTGGACTAGCGGGAGGAACGAGCAGTACTTC CASSFWTSGRNEQYF
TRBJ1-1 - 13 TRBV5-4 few TGTGCCAGCAGTCCGACCAGTTACACTGAAGCTTTCTTT CASSPTSYTEAFF
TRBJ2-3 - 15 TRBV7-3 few TGTGCCAGCAGCTTATCGGGGGCCGGAACAGATACGCAGTATTTT CASSLSGAGTDTQYF
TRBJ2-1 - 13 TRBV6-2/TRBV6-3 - TGTGCCAGCAGACATCTAGGGTTACGTAGGCAGTTCTTC CASRHLGLRRQFF
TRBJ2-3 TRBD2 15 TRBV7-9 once TGTGCCAGCAGGCCAGGGCTAGCGGTCACAGATACGCAGTATTTT CASRPGLAVTDTQYF
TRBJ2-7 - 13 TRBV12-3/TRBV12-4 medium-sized TGTGCCAGCAGTTTAGTGGACACCTACGAGCAGTACTTC CASSLVDTYEQYF
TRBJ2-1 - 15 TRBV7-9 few TGTGCCAGCAGCTTAATGGGGGGGCCTTTTAATGAGCAGTTCTTC CASSLMGGPFNEQFF
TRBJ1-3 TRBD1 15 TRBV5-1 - TGCGCCAGCAGCGGGGACAGCGACTCTGGAAACACCATATATTTT CASSGDSDSGNTIYF
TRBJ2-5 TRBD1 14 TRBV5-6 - TGTGCCAGCAGCTGGGGACAGGGAATGGAGACCCAGTACTTC CASSWGQGMETQYF
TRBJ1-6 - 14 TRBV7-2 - TGTGCCAGCAGCTTCCGGGGGCGGGATTCACCCCTCCACTTT CASSFRGRDSPLHF
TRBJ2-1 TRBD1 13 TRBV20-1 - TGCAGTGCTGGTCCGGAATGGGGACAGGGGAAGTTCTTC CSAGPEWGQGKFF
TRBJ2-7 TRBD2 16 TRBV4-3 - TGCGCCAGCAGCCAAGAACTAGCGGGAGCCGCAGGCGAGCAGTACTTC CASSQELAGAAGEQYF
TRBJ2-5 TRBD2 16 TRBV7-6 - TGTGCCAGCAGCTCTAGCGGGAGGGCCCGCTGGGAGACCCAGTACTTC CASSSSGRARWETQYF
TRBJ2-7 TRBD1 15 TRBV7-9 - TGTGCCAGCAGCACCCCACCGGGACAGGGGTACGAGCAGTACTTC CASSTPPGQGYEQYF
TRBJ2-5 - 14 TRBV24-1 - TGTGCCACCAGTATGGGTGGAAGGCCAGAGACCCAGTACTTC CATSMGGRPETQYF
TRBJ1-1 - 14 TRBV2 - TGTGCCAGCAGTGGGGAGGGAATGTTGACTGAAGCTTTCTTT CASSGEGMLTEAFF
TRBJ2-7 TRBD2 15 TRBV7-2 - TGTGCCAGCAGGTTCGCAACCGGGACTAGCAGCGAGCAGTACTTC CASRFATGTSSEQYF
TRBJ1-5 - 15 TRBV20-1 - TGCAGTGCTAGAGAATGGACTGGGGGCAATCAGCCCCAGCATTTT CSAREWTGGNQPQHF
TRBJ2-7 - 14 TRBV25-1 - TGTGCCAGCAGTGTAGTTTCAGGGTTGAACGAGCAGTACTTC CASSVVSGLNEQYF
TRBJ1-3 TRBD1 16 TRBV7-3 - TGTGCCAGCAGCAGGACAGGACCCGCCTCTGGAAACACCATATATTTT CASSRTGPASGNTIYF
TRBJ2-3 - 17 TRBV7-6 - TGTGCCAGCAGCTTAGGGAGGGGATTAGCAGTCACAGATACGCAGTATTTT CASSLGRGLAVTDTQYF
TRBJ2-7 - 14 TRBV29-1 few TGCAGCGTTGAAGTGGGACGGGCCAGTCGCGAGCAGTACTTC CSVEVGRASREQYF
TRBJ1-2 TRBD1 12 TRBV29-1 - TGCAGCGTTGCGCAGGGGGGGAATGGCTACACCTTC CSVAQGGNGYTF
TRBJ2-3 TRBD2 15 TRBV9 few TGTGCCAGCAGCGTGAGCGGGAGAAGCACAGATACGCAGTATTTT CASSVSGRSTDTQYF
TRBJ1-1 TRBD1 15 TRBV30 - TGTGCCTGGAGTGCCCGACAGGGATGGGACACTGAAGCTTTCTTT CAWSARQGWDTEAFF
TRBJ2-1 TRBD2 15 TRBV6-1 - TGTGCCAGCAGACCCCTAGCGGGAGGCACCAATGAGCAGTTCTTC CASRPLAGGTNEQFF
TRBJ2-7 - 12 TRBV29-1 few TGCAGCGTTGCGACAGCTAACTACGAGCAGTACTTC CSVATANYEQYF
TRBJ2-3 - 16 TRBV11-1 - TGTGCCAGCAGCTTAGAGCGAAAGGGAAGCACAGATACGCAGTATTTT CASSLERKGSTDTQYF
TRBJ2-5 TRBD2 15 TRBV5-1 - TGCGCCAGCAGCTTATCAGGACTAGCGTCAGAGACCCAGTACTTC CASSLSGLASETQYF
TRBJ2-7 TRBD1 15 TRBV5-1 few TGCGCCAGCAGCTTTTGGACGGGACAGGGCTACGAGCAGTACTTC CASSFWTGQGYEQYF
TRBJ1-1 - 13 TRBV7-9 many TGTGCCAGCAGCCCCATAAAGGGCACTGAAGCTTTCTTT CASSPIKGTEAFF
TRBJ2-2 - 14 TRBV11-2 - TGTGCCAGCAGCTTAGGCGTCGTTACCGGGGAGCTGTTTTTT CASSLGVVTGELFF
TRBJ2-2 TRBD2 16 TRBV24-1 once TGTGCCACCAGTGGTCAACTAGCGGTAAACACCGGGGAGCTGTTTTTT CATSGQLAVNTGELFF
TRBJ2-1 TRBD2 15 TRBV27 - TGTGCCAGCAGTTTACCCCACCCACGGGGGGGTGAGCAGTTCTTC CASSLPHPRGGEQFF
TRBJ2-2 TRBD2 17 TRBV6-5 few TGTGCCAGCAGCCCCGGGGTAGCGGGATCCTACACCGGGGAGCTGTTTTTT CASSPGVAGSYTGELFF
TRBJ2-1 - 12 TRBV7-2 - TGTGCCAGCAGCCCAGCAACCCGAGAGCAGTTCTTC CASSPATREQFF
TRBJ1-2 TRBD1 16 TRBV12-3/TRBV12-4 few TGTGCCAGCAGGCCGGGACAGGGGGCGACTGGCTATGGCTACACCTTC CASRPGQGATGYGYTF
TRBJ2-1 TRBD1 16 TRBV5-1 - TGCGCCAGCAGCTTAGGACAGGGACATGTTTCCAATGAGCAGTTCTTC CASSLGQGHVSNEQFF
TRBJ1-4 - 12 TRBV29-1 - TGCAGCGTTGAAGGAAAGGATGAAAAACTGTTTTTT CSVEGKDEKLFF
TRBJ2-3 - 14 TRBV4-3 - TGCGCCAGCAGCCCACGAGGGGACACAGATACGCAGTATTTT CASSPRGDTDTQYF